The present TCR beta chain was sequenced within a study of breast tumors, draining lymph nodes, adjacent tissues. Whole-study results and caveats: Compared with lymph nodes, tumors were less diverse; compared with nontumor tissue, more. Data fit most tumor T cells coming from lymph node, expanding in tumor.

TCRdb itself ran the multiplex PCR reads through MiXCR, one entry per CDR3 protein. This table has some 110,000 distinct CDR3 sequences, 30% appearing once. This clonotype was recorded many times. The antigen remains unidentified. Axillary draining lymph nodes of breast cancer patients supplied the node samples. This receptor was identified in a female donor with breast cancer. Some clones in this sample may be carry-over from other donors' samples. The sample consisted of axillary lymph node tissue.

In DNA form, the CDR3 reads TGTGCCAGCAGTCTTGGCTGGGGGCGCTACGAGCAGTACTTC. Translated: CASSLGWGRYEQYF. The chain carries TRBV6-1 and TRBJ2-7; TRBD1 is a possible D gene (6 bases). Germline CDR1 and CDR2: MNHNS and SASEGT. CDR3 length: 14 amino acids. The ends were cut back, 5 bases at V and 3 bases at J, with 14 bases in the middle.